This T cell receptor beta chain was obtained from a study of type 1 regulatory T cells. Study at large: This in vitro CD4 product, T-allo10, is enriched for Tr1 cells and alloantigen-specific. Study-level findings and limits: Compared with non-Tr1 cells, Tr1 cells showed a narrower TCR repertoire.

As regards this clonotype: The antigen is not known.

There are 13 residues in the CDR3. Per germline, CDR1 SNHLY and CDR2 FYNNEI. Trimming removed 6 bases from V and 4 bases from J, with 10 bases in between. TCRdb used MiXCR to reprocess the reads, holding one entry per CDR3 protein. Of 60,000 to 70,000 distinct CDR3 sequences listed, approximately 50% are singletons. The receptor comes from a human donor in good health. Sequenced material: cultured non-Tr1 T cells, either the whole culture or a sorted T cell fraction (not recorded which). The V and J genes are TRBV2 and TRBJ1-3; a possible D gene is TRBD1 (6 bases). As DNA, the CDR3 is TGTGCCAGCAGGGCAGGGGTCGGAAACACCATATATTTT. Translating it yields CASRAGVGNTIYF.